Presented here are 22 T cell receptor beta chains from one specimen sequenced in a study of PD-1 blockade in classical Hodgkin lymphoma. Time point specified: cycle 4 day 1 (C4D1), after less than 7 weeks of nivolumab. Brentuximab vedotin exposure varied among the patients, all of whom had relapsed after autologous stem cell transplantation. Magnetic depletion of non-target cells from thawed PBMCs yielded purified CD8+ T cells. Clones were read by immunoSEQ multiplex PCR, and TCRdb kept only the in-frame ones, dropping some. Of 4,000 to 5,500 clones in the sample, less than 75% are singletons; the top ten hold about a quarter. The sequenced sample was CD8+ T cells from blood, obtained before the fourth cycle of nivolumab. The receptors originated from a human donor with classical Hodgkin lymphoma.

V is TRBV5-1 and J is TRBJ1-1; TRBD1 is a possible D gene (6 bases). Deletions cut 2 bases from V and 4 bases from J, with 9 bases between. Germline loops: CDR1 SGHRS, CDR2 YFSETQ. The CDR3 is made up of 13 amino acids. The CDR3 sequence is CASSFTGPTEAFF. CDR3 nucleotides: TGCGCCAGCAGCTTTACAGGGCCCACTGAAGCTTTCTTT.

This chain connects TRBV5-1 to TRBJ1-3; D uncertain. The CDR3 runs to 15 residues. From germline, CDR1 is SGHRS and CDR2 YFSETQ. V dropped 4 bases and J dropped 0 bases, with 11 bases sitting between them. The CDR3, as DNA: TGCGCCAGCAGCATAGACCTATTCTCTGGAAACACCATATATTTT. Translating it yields CASSIDLFSGNTIYF. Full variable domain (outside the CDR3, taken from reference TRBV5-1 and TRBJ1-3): KAGVTQTPRYLIKTRGQQVTLSCSPISGHRSVSWYQQTPGQGLQFLFEYFSETQRNKGNFPGRFSGRQFSNSRSEMNVSTLELGDSALYLCASSIDLFSGNTIYFGEGSWLTVV.

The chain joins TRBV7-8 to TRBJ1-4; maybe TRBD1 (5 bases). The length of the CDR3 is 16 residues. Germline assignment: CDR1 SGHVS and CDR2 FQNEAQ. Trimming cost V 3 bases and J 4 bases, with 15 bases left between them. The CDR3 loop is CASSFYSGFYNEKLFF. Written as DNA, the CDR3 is TGTGCCAGCAGCTTTTACTCAGGGTTCTATAATGAAAAACTGTTTTTT.

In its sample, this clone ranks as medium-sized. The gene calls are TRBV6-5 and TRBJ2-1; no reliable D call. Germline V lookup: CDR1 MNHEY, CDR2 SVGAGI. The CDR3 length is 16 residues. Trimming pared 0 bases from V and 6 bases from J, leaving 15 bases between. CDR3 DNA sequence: TGTGCCAGCAGTTACTCAGTGGCCTCTAGGGTCAATGAGCAGTTCTTC. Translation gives CASSYSVASRVNEQFF.

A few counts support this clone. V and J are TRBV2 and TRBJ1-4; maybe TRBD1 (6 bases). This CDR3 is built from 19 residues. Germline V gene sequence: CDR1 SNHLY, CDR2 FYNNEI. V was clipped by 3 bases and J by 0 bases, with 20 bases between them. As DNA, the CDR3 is TGTGCCAGCAGTGACCCTGGACAGCCCTATTCTGCAACTAATGAAAAACTGTTTTTT. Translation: CASSDPGQPYSATNEKLFF.

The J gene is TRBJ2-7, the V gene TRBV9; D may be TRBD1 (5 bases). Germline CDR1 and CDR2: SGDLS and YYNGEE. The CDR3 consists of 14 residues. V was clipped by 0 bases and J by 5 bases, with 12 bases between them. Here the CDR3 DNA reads TGTGCCAGCAGCGTAGAGGGGTCGGTGGACGAGCAGTACTTC. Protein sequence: CASSVEGSVDEQYF.

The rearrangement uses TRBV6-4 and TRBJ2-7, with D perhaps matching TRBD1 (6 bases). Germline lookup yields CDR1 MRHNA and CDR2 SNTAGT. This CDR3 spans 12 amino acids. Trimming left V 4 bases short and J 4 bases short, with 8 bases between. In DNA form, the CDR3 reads TGTGCCAGCAGTGGAACAGGGTACGAGCAGTACTTC. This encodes CASSGTGYEQYF.

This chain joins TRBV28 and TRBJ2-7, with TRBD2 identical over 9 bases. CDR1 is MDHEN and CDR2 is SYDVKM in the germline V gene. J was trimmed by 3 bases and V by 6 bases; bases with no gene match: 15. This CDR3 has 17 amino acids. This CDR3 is CASREGLGSGSLYEQYF. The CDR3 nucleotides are TGTGCCAGCAGGGAGGGACTGGGTAGCGGGAGTCTCTACGAGCAGTACTTC.

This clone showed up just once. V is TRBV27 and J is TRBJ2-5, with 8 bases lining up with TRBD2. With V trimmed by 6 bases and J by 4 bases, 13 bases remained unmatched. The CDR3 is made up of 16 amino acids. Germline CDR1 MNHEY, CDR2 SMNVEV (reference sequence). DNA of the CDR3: TGTGCCAGCAGCACCTCCGGGACTAGTTATGCAGAGACCCAGTACTTC. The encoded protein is CASSTSGTSYAETQYF.

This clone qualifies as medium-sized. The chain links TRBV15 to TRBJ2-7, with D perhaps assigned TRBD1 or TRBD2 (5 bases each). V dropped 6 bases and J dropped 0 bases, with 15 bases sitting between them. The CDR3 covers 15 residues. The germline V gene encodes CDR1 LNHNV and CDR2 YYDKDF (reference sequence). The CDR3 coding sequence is TGTGCCACCAGTAAACGGGGACCGAGCTCCTACGAGCAGTACTTC. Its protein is CATSKRGPSSYEQYF.

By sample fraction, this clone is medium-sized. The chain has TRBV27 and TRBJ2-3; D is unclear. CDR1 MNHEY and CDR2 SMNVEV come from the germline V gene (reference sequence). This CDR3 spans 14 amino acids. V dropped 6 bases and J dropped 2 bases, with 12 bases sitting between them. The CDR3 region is CASSRSELTDTQYF. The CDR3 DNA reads TGTGCCAGCAGCCGGTCAGAACTCACAGATACGCAGTATTTT.

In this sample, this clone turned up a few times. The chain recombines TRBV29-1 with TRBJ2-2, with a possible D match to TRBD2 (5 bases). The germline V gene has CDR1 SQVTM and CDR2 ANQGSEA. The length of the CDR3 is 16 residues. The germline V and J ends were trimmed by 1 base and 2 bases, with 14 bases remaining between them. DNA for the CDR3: TGCAGCGTTGAAGCGGGTGTCGGGATCAACACCGGGGAGCTGTTTTTT. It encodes CSVEAGVGINTGELFF.

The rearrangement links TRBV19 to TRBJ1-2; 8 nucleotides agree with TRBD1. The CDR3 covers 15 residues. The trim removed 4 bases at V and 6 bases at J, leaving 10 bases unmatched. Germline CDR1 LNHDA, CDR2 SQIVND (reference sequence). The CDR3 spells CASSSGQGSTNGYTF. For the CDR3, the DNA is TGTGCCAGTAGTAGTGGACAGGGCTCCACTAATGGCTACACCTTC.

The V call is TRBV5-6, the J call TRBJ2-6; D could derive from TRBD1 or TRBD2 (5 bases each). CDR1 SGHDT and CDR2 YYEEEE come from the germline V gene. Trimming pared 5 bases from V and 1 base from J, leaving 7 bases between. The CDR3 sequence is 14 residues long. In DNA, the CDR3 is TGTGCCAGCAGTTGGGGGTCTGGGGCCAACGTCCTGACTTTC. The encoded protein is CASSWGSGANVLTF. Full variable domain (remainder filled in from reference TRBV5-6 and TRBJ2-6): DAGVTQSPTHLIKTRGQQVTLRCSPKSGHDTVSWYQQALGQGPQFIFQYYEEEERQRGNFPDRFSGHQFPNYSSELNVNALLLGDSALYLCASSWGSGANVLTFGAGSRLTVL.

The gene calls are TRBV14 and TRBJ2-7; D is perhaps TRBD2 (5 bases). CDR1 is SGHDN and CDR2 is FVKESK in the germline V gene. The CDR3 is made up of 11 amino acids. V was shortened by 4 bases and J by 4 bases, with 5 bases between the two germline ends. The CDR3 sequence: CASSRRYEQYF. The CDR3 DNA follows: TGTGCCAGCAGCCGGAGGTACGAGCAGTACTTC.

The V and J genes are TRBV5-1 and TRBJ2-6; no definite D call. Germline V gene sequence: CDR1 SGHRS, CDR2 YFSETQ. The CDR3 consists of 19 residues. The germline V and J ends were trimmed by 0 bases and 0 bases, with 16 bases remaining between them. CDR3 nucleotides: TGCGCCAGCAGCTTGGGGGCAGACTCAAGATCCTCTGGGGCCAACGTCCTGACTTTC. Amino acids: CASSLGADSRSSGANVLTF.

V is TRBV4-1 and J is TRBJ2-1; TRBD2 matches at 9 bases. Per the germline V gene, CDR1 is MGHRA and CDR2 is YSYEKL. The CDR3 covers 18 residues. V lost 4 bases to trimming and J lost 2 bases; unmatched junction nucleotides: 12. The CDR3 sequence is CASSPAPQSGRTYNEQFF. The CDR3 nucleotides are TGCGCCAGCAGCCCAGCCCCGCAGAGCGGGAGGACCTACAATGAGCAGTTCTTC.

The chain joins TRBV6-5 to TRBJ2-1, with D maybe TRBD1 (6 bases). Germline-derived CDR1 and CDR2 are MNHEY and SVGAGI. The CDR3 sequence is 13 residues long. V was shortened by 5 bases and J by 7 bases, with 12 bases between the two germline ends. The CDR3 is CASSETGFNEQFF. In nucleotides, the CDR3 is TGTGCCAGCAGTGAAACAGGGTTTAATGAGCAGTTCTTC.

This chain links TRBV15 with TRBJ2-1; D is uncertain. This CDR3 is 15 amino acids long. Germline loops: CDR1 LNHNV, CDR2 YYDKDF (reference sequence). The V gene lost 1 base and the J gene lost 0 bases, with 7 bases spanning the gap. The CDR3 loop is CATSRGQSSYNEQFF. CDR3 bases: TGTGCCACCAGCAGAGGGCAGAGCTCCTACAATGAGCAGTTCTTC.

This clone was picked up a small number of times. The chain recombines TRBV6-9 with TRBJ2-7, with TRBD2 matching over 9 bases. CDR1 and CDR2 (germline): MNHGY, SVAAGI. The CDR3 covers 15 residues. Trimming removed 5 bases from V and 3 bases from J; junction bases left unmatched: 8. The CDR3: CASSELSSGVYEQYF. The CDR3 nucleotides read TGTGCCAGCAGTGAACTGTCTAGCGGGGTCTACGAGCAGTACTTC.

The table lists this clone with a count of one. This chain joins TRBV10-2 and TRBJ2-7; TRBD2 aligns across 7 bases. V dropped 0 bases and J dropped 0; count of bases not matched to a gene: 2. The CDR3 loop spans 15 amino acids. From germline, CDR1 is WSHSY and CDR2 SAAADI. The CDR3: CASSESGGSSYEQYF. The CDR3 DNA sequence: TGCGCCAGCAGTGAGTCCGGGGGGTCCTCCTACGAGCAGTACTTC.

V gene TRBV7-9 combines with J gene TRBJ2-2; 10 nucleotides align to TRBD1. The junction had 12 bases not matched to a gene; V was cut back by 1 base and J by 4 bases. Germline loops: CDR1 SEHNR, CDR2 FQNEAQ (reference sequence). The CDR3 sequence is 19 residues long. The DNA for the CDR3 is TGTGCCAGCAGCTTAGAGTGGTGGGACAGGGGAGAATCCACCGGGGAGCTGTTTTTT. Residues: CASSLEWWDRGESTGELFF.